This is a list of T cell receptor beta chains from one sample in a study of T cells after yellow fever vaccination. TCRdb re-called the 5' RACE reads through MiXCR, storing one row per CDR3 protein. The sample gives some 300,000 distinct CDR3 sequences, approximately 3.9% of which show up once; around 24% is in the top ten. Sample: PBMCs, taken on the day of the yellow fever booster vaccination. Receptors were obtained from a man aged 18 to 29 who received the YFV17D yellow fever vaccine. The CDR3 runs from the conserved cysteine through the conserved F or W. A D gene is named only where the DNA matches it firmly. Rows give clone size only sometimes, using once, few, many, or a class for an expanded clone.

v_gene,d_gene,abundance,j_gene,CDR3nt,CDR3aa
TRBV5-6,.,many,TRBJ2-2,TGTGCCAGCAGCTTTTATTCGGGGTTAACCGGGGAGCTGTTTTTT,CASSFYSGLTGELFF
TRBV6-2/TRBV6-3,.,few,TRBJ2-5,TGTGCCAGCAGCTCCGCCGGGACGTCTCAAGAGACCCAGTACTTC,CASSSAGTSQETQYF
TRBV14,.,many,TRBJ2-5,TGTGCCAGCAGCAATGCGGGGGCCCAAGAGACCCAGTACTTC,CASSNAGAQETQYF
TRBV7-2,TRBD1,many,TRBJ1-4,TGTGCCAGCAGCCCCTCGGACAGGATTGGGAAAAGGCTGTTTTTT,CASSPSDRIGKRLFF
TRBV6-2/TRBV6-3,.,.,TRBJ1-5,TGTGCCAGCAGTTATGGAGATCGGCAGCCCCAGCATTTT,CASSYGDRQPQHF
TRBV7-2,TRBD1,few,TRBJ1-1,TGTGCCAGCAGCCACGGGACAGGGAGGGGGACTGAAGCTTTCTTT,CASSHGTGRGTEAFF
TRBV7-9,TRBD1,few,TRBJ1-4,TGTGCCAGCAGCTTGAGACAGGGGATAGAGGAAAAACTGTTTTTT,CASSLRQGIEEKLFF
TRBV5-4,.,few,TRBJ2-3,TGTGCCAGCAGCTTGGCCGCCGTGGCAGATACGCAGTATTTT,CASSLAAVADTQYF
TRBV5-4,.,few,TRBJ1-6,TGTGCCACCCACCAGCCTGATTACTCACCCCTCCACTTT,CATHQPDYSPLHF
TRBV3-1,TRBD2,.,TRBJ2-1,TGTGCCAGCACCACGGCAGGATTAGCGGGGGGCCGACTTGCAAACTACAATGAGCAGTTCTTC,CASTTAGLAGGRLANYNEQFF
TRBV3-2,.,.,TRBJ1-5,TGTGCCAGCAGCCAACGGGTTAGGGTTAGATGCAATCAGCCCCAGCATTTT,CASSQRVRVRCNQPQHF